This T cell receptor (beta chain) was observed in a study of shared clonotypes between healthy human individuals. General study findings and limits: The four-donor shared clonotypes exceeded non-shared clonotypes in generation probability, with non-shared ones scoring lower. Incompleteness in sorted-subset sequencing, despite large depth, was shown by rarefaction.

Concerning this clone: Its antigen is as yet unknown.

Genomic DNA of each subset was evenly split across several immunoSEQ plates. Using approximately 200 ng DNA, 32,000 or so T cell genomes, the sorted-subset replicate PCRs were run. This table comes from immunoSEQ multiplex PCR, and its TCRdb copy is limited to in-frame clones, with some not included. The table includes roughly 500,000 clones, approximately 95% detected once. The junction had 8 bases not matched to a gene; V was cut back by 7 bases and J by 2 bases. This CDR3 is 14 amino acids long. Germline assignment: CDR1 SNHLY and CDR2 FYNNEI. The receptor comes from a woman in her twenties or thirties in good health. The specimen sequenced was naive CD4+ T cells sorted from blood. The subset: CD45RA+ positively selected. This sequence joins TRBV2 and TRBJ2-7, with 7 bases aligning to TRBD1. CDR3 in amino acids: CASIARQGAYEQYF. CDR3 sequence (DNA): TGTGCCAGCATTGCGAGACAGGGTGCCTACGAGCAGTACTTC.